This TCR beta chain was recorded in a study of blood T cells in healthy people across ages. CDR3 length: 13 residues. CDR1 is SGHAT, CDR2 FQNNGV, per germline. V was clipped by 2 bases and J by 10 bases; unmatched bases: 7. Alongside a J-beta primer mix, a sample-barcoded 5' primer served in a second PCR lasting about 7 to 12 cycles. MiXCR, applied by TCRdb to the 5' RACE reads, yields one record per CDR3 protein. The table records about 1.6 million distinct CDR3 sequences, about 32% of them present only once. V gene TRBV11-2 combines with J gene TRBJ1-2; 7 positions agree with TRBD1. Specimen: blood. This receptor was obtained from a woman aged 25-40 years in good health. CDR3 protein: CASSLREGQIYTF. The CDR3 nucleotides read TGTGCCAGCAGCTTACGGGAGGGACAGATCTACACCTTC.